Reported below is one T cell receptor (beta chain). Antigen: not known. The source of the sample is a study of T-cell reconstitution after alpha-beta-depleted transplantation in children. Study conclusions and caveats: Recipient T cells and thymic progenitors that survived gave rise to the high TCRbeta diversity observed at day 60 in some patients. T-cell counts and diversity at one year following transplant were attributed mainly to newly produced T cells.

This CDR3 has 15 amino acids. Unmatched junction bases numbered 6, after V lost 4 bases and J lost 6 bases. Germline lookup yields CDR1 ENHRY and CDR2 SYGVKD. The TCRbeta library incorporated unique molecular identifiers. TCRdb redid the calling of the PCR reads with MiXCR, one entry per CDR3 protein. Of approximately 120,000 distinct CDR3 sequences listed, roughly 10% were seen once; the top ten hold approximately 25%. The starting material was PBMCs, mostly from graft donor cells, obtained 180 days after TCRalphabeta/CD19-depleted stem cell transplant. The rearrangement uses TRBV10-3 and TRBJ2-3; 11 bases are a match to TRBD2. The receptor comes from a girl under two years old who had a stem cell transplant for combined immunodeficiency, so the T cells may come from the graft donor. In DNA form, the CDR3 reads TGTGCCATCAGTGGATTAGCGGGGGGGCCGGATACGCAGTATTTT. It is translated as CAISGLAGGPDTQYF.